This is a list of T cell receptor beta chains from one sample in a study of T cells in Graves' hyperthyroidism and ophthalmopathy. In TCRdb, the multiplex PCR reads were re-called with MiXCR into one record per CDR3 protein. Among hundreds of thousands of distinct CDR3 sequences listed, more than 15% were seen once. The sample taken for sequencing was blood. The receptors shown here come from a woman younger than 30 with Graves' hyperthyroidism. CDR3s include the opening cysteine and the closing phenylalanine or tryptophan. D genes are given only for firm matches. Some rows have no size entry. The others give once, few or many, or a class for an expanded clone.

>TRBV27|many|NA|TRBJ2-7
TGTGCCAGCAGTTTATGGGGGCCCTACAGGGCCCACTACGAGCAGTACTTC
CASSLWGPYRAHYEQYF
>TRBV18|many|NA|TRBJ1-5
TGTGCCAGCTCACGGCAGGGACACAATCAGCCCCAGCATTTT
CASSRQGHNQPQHF
>TRBV7-3|NA|NA|TRBJ2-1
TGTGCCAGCAGCTTAACGGCCCAGGGCGTGGAGCAGTTCTTC
CASSLTAQGVEQFF
>TRBV20-1|many|NA|TRBJ2-1
TGCAGTGCTCAGAAGAGGACTGGGGCCCTCGGGCAGTTCTTC
CSAQKRTGALGQFF
>TRBV7-9|NA|NA|TRBJ1-4
TGTGCCAGCACCACCCCGGGGCGCACTGATGAAAAACTGTTTTTT
CASTTPGRTDEKLFF
>TRBV28|many|NA|TRBJ2-4
TGTGCCAGCAGTTTCAGAGGACTAGCCAAAAACATTCAGTACTTC
CASSFRGLAKNIQYF
>TRBV24-1|few|NA|TRBJ2-5
TGTGCCACCAGTGATTTTACGTGGGGCAGACAAGAGACCCAGTACTTC
CATSDFTWGRQETQYF
>TRBV7-9|NA|TRBD1|TRBJ2-1
TGTGCCAGCAGCTCGACGGGTAGGGGGCAGGGGGTTCGCAATGAGCAGTTCTTC
CASSSTGRGQGVRNEQFF
>TRBV4-1|NA|NA|TRBJ2-5
TGCGCCAGCAGCCAAGTGCAGGCGGAGACCCAGTACTTC
CASSQVQAETQYF
>TRBV6-1|few|TRBD1|TRBJ2-3
TGTGCCAGCAGAGACAGGGGCGGCACAGATACGCAGTATTTT
CASRDRGGTDTQYF
>TRBV6-5|many|NA|TRBJ2-7
TGTGCCAGCAGTTACTCGATACGGCTCTCCTACGAGCAGTACTTC
CASSYSIRLSYEQYF
>TRBV18|many|NA|TRBJ1-5
TGTGCCAGCTCACCAGACCGAATAAATCAGCCCCAGCATTTT
CASSPDRINQPQHF
>TRBV10-3|many|NA|TRBJ2-5
TGTGCCACCCTAGATACAGGCACGAGGGAGACCCAGTACTTC
CATLDTGTRETQYF
>TRBV6-1|many|TRBD1|TRBJ1-1
TGTGCCAGCAGGCAGGGGGTGAACACTGAAGCTTTCTTT
CASRQGVNTEAFF
>TRBV7-9|NA|TRBD2|TRBJ2-1
TGTGCCAGCAGCCCCGGGACTAAAGTACACAATGAGCAGTTCTTC
CASSPGTKVHNEQFF
>TRBV7-8|few|TRBD1|TRBJ2-4
TGTGCCAGCAGCCTCGACAGGGCCTGGAACATTCAGTACTTC
CASSLDRAWNIQYF
>TRBV5-6|NA|NA|TRBJ2-7
TGTGCCAGCAGCCCCCCTGGACTAAAATCCTACGAGCAGTACTTC
CASSPPGLKSYEQYF
>TRBV24-1|NA|NA|TRBJ2-5
TGTGCCACCAGTGATTTGAAGGGCAGGGACCAAGAGACCCAGTACTTC
CATSDLKGRDQETQYF
>TRBV6-6|NA|NA|TRBJ2-2
TGTGCCAGCAGTTACTCTCCGGGGCTGGTGGACACCGGGGAGCTGTTTTTT
CASSYSPGLVDTGELFF
>TRBV24-1|few|NA|TRBJ2-2
TGTGCCACCAGTGATCCTAGCAAAGGGAGGACCGGGGAGCTGTTTTTT
CATSDPSKGRTGELFF
>TRBV29-1|few|NA|TRBJ2-2
TGCAGCGTTGGGACCGGGGTTCCGAACACCGGGGAGCTGTTTTTT
CSVGTGVPNTGELFF
>TRBV7-2|many|NA|TRBJ2-5
TGTGCCAGCAGCTACCAGAGACAGGTTGGGGAGACCCAGTACTTC
CASSYQRQVGETQYF
>TRBV20-1|many|NA|TRBJ1-1
TGCAGTGCTAGCGTTGGTGATACTGAAGCTTTCTTT
CSASVGDTEAFF
>TRBV2|many|TRBD1|TRBJ1-2
TGTGCCAGCAGGAGGACAGGGGATGGCTACACCTTC
CASRRTGDGYTF
>TRBV20-1|many|TRBD1|TRBJ1-1
TGCAGTGCACCGAGGGGGCTAGTGGCTGAAGCTTTCTTT
CSAPRGLVAEAFF
>TRBV6-1|many|TRBD2|TRBJ2-5
TGTGCCAGCTCTTCAAAAGGACCGGGACTAGCGAGACAAGAGACCCAGTACTTC
CASSSKGPGLARQETQYF
>TRBV11-1|many|NA|TRBJ2-7
TGTGCCAGCAGTTCCGACGGGCTCTACGAGCAGTACTTC
CASSSDGLYEQYF
>TRBV6-6|NA|NA|TRBJ1-1
TGTGCCAGCAGTTACTCTTTCGGGGTGAACACTGAAGCTTTCTTT
CASSYSFGVNTEAFF
>TRBV24-1|many|NA|TRBJ1-2
TGTGCCACCGGGGAGGACAACTATGGCTACACCTTC
CATGEDNYGYTF
>TRBV29-1|many|NA|TRBJ2-7
TGCAGCGTTGGGGCCGCCCAGTCCTACGAGCAGTACTTC
CSVGAAQSYEQYF
>TRBV6-1|NA|NA|TRBJ1-2
TGTGCCAGCAGTGAATGGGGGACACCTTCGGATGGCTACACCTTC
CASSEWGTPSDGYTF
>TRBV10-3|many|TRBD2|TRBJ2-7
TGTGCCATCAGTGTTAGCGGGAGTGACGAGCAGTACTTC
CAISVSGSDEQYF
>TRBV20-1|many|TRBD2|TRBJ2-5
TGCAGTGCCAAGGGACTAGCGGGAACAGGAATTCAAGAGACCCAGTACTTC
CSAKGLAGTGIQETQYF
>TRBV28|many|TRBD2|TRBJ2-5
TGTGCCAGCACGGGACTAGCGGTCCAAGAGACCCAGTACTTC
CASTGLAVQETQYF
>TRBV15|many|NA|TRBJ2-1
TGTGCCACCAGCAGAGATTTAGGGGAGGTGCAGTTCTTC
CATSRDLGEVQFF
>TRBV7-9|few|NA|TRBJ1-1
TGTGCCAGCAGCTTAGACCCCACCACTGAAGCTTTCTTT
CASSLDPTTEAFF
>TRBV6-5|NA|TRBD2|TRBJ2-1
TGTGCCAGCAGTTACCGGGCCGGGACTAGCGGGAGTACCAGCCGTGAGCAGTTCTTC
CASSYRAGTSGSTSREQFF
>TRBV7-2|few|NA|TRBJ1-5
TGTGCCAGCAGCTTACGGGGGGGGATCCCCTATCAGCCCCAGCATTTT
CASSLRGGIPYQPQHF
>TRBV2|many|NA|TRBJ1-1
TGTGCCAGCAGTGAAGCGCTTATAGAGAGAAACACTGAAGCTTTCTTT
CASSEALIERNTEAFF
>TRBV6-9|many|TRBD1|TRBJ2-5
TGTGCCAGCAGCCCCCGACAGGGGGTGACGGAGACCCAGTACTTC
CASSPRQGVTETQYF
>TRBV4-3|many|TRBD1|TRBJ1-1
TGCGCCAGCAGCGCCTCCGGGACAGGACGTGAAGCTTTCTTT
CASSASGTGREAFF
>TRBV20-1|NA|NA|TRBJ1-1
TGCAGTGCTATATATCAGACAAGCAACACTGAAGCTTTCTTT
CSAIYQTSNTEAFF
>TRBV4-1|NA|NA|TRBJ2-7
TGCGCCAGCAGCCAAGTTTATGGGGACTACGAGCAGTACTTC
CASSQVYGDYEQYF
>TRBV5-1|many|TRBD2|TRBJ2-7
TGCGCCAGCAGCTTGGCCTCCAGCGGGGGGTTCTACGAGCAGTACTTC
CASSLASSGGFYEQYF
>TRBV5-1|many|NA|TRBJ2-1
TGCGCCAGCAGCTGGGGGGACCGCCTCAATGAGCAGTTCTTC
CASSWGDRLNEQFF
>TRBV4-3|many|TRBD1|TRBJ2-7
TGCGCCAGCAGCCAACAACCCCTCGGGACAGTCTACGAGCAGTACTTC
CASSQQPLGTVYEQYF
>TRBV29-1|many|NA|TRBJ1-1
TGCAGCTCTGGGGCAGGGAACACTGAAGCTTTCTTT
CSSGAGNTEAFF
>TRBV28|many|NA|TRBJ2-7
TGTGCCAGCAGTTCCAAGGCGGGGACCCCGAGGGGGACCTACGAGCAGTACTTC
CASSSKAGTPRGTYEQYF
>TRBV9|NA|NA|TRBJ1-3
TGTGCCAGCAGCGCGGACGGAACTTCCTCTGGAAACACCATATATTTT
CASSADGTSSGNTIYF
>TRBV28|NA|TRBD1|TRBJ1-2
TGTGCCAGCAGATACAGGGGGAACTATGGCTACACCTTC
CASRYRGNYGYTF
>TRBV7-9|many|TRBD1|TRBJ2-5
TGTGCCAGCAGCAGACGACAGGGACAAGAGACCCAGTACTTC
CASSRRQGQETQYF
>TRBV27|NA|NA|TRBJ2-1
TGTGCCAGCAGTTTCCCCGGGGGATCGTCGCAGTTCTTC
CASSFPGGSSQFF
>TRBV11-1|NA|NA|TRBJ2-2
TGTGCCAGCAGCTTAAGTACCTCCCCTTTATTCGGGGAGCTGTTTTTT
CASSLSTSPLFGELFF
>TRBV6-2/TRBV6-3|many|TRBD2|TRBJ2-1
TGTGCCAGCAGTTACGGACTAGCGGGAACCAATGAGCAGTTCTTC
CASSYGLAGTNEQFF
>TRBV5-1|many|NA|TRBJ2-3
TGCGCCAGCAGCTTGGCTGGGGCGATCACAGATACGCAGTATTTT
CASSLAGAITDTQYF
>TRBV2|many|NA|TRBJ1-5
TGTGCCAGCATTTTAGACAGGTCAAGCAATCAGCCCCAGCATTTT
CASILDRSSNQPQHF
>TRBV20-1|many|TRBD1|TRBJ2-3
TGCAGTGCTAGCCCGGACAGGGCAGGAGGGGATACGCAGTATTTT
CSASPDRAGGDTQYF
>TRBV7-3|many|TRBD2|TRBJ2-1
TGTGCCAGCAGCCTACTAGCGGGGGGGCTGGGCAATGAGCAGTTCTTC
CASSLLAGGLGNEQFF
>TRBV3-1|many|NA|TRBJ1-4
TGTGCCAGCAGCCAGGTACCAGGCACTAATGAAAAACTGTTTTTT
CASSQVPGTNEKLFF
>TRBV14|few|TRBD1|TRBJ2-1
TGTGCCAGCAGCCAAGATCTGATGAGGGGGCGGCAGTTCTTC
CASSQDLMRGRQFF